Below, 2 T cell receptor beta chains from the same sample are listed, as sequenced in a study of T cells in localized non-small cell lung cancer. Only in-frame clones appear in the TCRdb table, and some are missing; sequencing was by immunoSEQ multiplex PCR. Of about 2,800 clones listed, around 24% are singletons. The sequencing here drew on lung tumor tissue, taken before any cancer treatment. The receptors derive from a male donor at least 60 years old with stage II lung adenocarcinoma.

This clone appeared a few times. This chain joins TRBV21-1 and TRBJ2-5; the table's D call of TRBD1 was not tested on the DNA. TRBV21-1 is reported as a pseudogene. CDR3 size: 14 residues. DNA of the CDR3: TGTGCCAGCAGTTTACCGGACAGTCAAGAGACCCAGTACTTC. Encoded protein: CASSLPDSQETQYF.

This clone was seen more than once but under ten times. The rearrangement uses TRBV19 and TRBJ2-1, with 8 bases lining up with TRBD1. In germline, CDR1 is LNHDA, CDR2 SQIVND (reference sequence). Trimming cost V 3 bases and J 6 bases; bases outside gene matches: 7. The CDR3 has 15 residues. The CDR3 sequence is CASSITDRGGNEQFF. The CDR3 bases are TGTGCCAGTAGTATCACCGACAGGGGAGGCAATGAGCAGTTCTTC.